This T cell receptor (beta chain) was retrieved from a study of blood T cell repertoires in COVID-19. Turning to the study itself: Specimens from acute and convalescent COVID-19 originated in the United States, Italy and Spain. Sources were T cells, B-cell-depleted T cells, or PBMCs; the material itself was cDNA or gDNA.

Original analysis: Estimation of nucleated cell counts was performed using reference gene primer amplification. The table came from immunoSEQ multiplex PCR; TCRdb's copy has only in-frame clones and leaves some out. The V and J calls and clone size were taken over from that table, and D and trimming were inferred from the DNA. The table includes about 210,000 clones, around 80% detected once. This CDR3 region has 13 residues. V was pared by 3 bases and J by 4 bases, with 9 bases between. Germline values: CDR1 MDHEN, CDR2 SYDVKM. This chain joins TRBV28 and TRBJ1-2; D unclear. The sequenced sample was peripheral blood. This clonotype originated in a man aged 35 to 55 who had recovered from COVID-19. The CDR3 region is CASSFTEGYGYTF. In DNA form, the CDR3 reads TGTGCCAGCAGTTTCACAGAGGGCTATGGCTACACCTTC.